One sample yielded the 26 T cell receptor beta chains listed below, sequenced in a study of blood T cell repertoires in COVID-19 (dated by TCRdb to 2018 to 2020). Library creation used the immunoSEQ multiplex PCR assay. What TCRdb holds here is the immuneACCESS table cut down to in-frame rearrangements. Part of the clones is not present; checked against another copy, under half of the missing clones reflect an unresolved V gene, and the others are unexplained. The sample records 42,000 or so clones, around nine tenths of which are singletons. In total, the top ten clones hold 9.2% of the sample. Sequenced material: peripheral blood. All receptors derive from a man aged 50-59 years with active COVID-19.

This chain links TRBV28 with TRBJ2-3; 7 bases match TRBD2. V dropped 5 bases and J dropped 6; count of bases not matched to a gene: 8. This CDR3 contains 14 residues. The V gene's germline CDR1 is MDHEN and CDR2 SYDVKM. The CDR3 is CASSLLAVKDTQYF. The CDR3 DNA sequence: TGTGCCAGCAGTCTGCTAGCGGTGAAGGATACGCAGTATTTT. The whole variable domain, filled in from reference TRBV28 and TRBJ2-3, reads DVKVTQSSRYLVKRTGEKVFLECVQDMDHENMFWYRQDPGLGLRLIYFSYDVKMKEKGDIPEGYSVSREKKERFSLILESASTNQTSMYLCASSLLAVKDTQYFGPGTRLTVL.

The chain couples TRBV5-5 to TRBJ1-1; D is perhaps TRBD1 (6 bases). Deletions cut 1 base from V and 6 bases from J, with 10 bases between. This CDR3 is built from 13 residues. CDR1 is SGHKS, CDR2 YYEKEE, per germline (reference sequence). The CDR3 spells CASSLRGHAEAFF. The DNA of the CDR3 is TGTGCCAGCAGCTTGAGGGGACACGCTGAAGCTTTCTTT.

V usage is TRBV29-1 and J usage is TRBJ2-5; maybe TRBD1 (5 bases). Trimming left V 2 bases short and J 4 bases short, with 5 bases between. The CDR3 spans 11 residues. Looked up from germline, CDR1 is SQVTM and CDR2 is ANQGSEA. The CDR3 nucleotides read TGCAGCGTTGAAAGGGGAGAGACCCAGTACTTC. It is translated as CSVERGETQYF.

This chain links TRBV2 with TRBJ1-5, with D possibly being TRBD1 (6 bases). The CDR3 runs 15 residues. In germline, CDR1 is SNHLY, CDR2 FYNNEI. The V gene lost 3 bases and the J gene lost 3 bases, with 12 bases spanning the gap. CDR3 DNA sequence: TGTGCCAGCAGTGATAGTGGGGGCCCCAATCAGCCCCAGCATTTT. Its translation is CASSDSGGPNQPQHF.

This rearrangement joins TRBV5-4 to TRBJ2-5, with 8 bases fitting TRBD1. CDR3 size: 15 residues. V dropped 4 bases and J dropped 4; count of bases not matched to a gene: 9. Germline-derived CDR1 and CDR2 are SGHNT and YYREEE (reference sequence). The CDR3 nucleotides read TGTGCCAGCAGCGGACGGACAGGGCGAGCAGAGACCCAGTACTTC. Translated: CASSGRTGRAETQYF.

This chain joins TRBV11-3 and TRBJ2-7, with D maybe TRBD1 (5 bases). The CDR3 is made up of 15 amino acids. Trimming pared 11 bases from V and 0 bases from J, leaving 20 bases between. Germline lookup yields CDR1 SGHNT and CDR2 YENEEA. The CDR3 coding sequence is TGTGCCGTCAAAGCAGGGAAACGGTACTCCTACGAGCAGTACTTC. It codes for CAVKAGKRYSYEQYF.

J is TRBJ1-1 and V is TRBV29-1; 8 bases agree with TRBD1. This CDR3 spans 11 amino acids. Germline CDR1 is SQVTM and CDR2 is ANQGSEA. With 7 bases clipped from V and 10 bases from J, the junction kept 8 bases outside the gene matches. The CDR3 is CSGATQGGAFF. For the CDR3, the DNA is TGCAGCGGGGCGACACAGGGGGGAGCTTTCTTT.

The chain joins TRBV5-6 to TRBJ1-2; D might be TRBD1 (6 bases). V lost 2 bases and J 9 bases, leaving 17 bases between the germline ends. In germline, CDR1 is SGHDT, CDR2 YYEEEE. This CDR3 contains 14 residues. The CDR3 DNA is TGTGCCAGCAGCTTCTGGGGGCGTTTTCGGAGCTACACCTTC. This gives the protein CASSFWGRFRSYTF.

The V and J genes are TRBV6-5 and TRBJ2-3; a weak D match, TRBD2 (6 bases). The CDR3 totals 15 residues. Germline CDR1 and CDR2: MNHEY and SVGAGI. V was trimmed by 2 bases and J by 2 bases, leaving 11 bases between them. CDR3 region: CASSYGRGTTDTQYF. CDR3 coding DNA: TGTGCCAGCAGTTACGGTCGCGGGACCACAGATACGCAGTATTTT.

This clone is a singleton in its sample. This chain connects TRBV28 to TRBJ1-1; tentatively, D is TRBD1 (6 bases). Germline V gene data show CDR1 as MDHEN and CDR2 as SYDVKM. V was trimmed by 6 bases and J by 3 bases, leaving 11 bases between them. This CDR3 has 13 amino acids. CDR3 sequence (DNA): TGTGCCAGCAGCCCGGGGGGGCACACTGAAGCTTTCTTT. Translation: CASSPGGHTEAFF. The full variable domain, in which reference TRBV28 and TRBJ1-1 provide the parts outside the CDR3, is DVKVTQSSRYLVKRTGEKVFLECVQDMDHENMFWYRQDPGLGLRLIYFSYDVKMKEKGDIPEGYSVSREKKERFSLILESASTNQTSMYLCASSPGGHTEAFFGQGTRLTVV.

This chain joins TRBV5-1 and TRBJ1-6; TRBD1 matches at 7 bases. This CDR3 has 15 residues. Trimming removed 4 bases from V and 7 bases from J; junction bases left unmatched: 8. The germline V gene encodes CDR1 SGHRS and CDR2 YFSETQ. The CDR3 region is CASSQQAGGNSPLHF. CDR3 coding DNA: TGCGCCAGCAGCCAACAAGCAGGGGGGAATTCACCCCTCCACTTT.

This clone was seen only once. This chain joins TRBV5-4 and TRBJ1-1, with TRBD1 as a possible D gene (6 bases). This CDR3 is 15 amino acids long. Trimming took 0 bases from V and 2 from J, leaving 11 bases between them. Germline V CDR1 and CDR2: SGHNT, YYREEE (reference sequence). CDR3 DNA: TGTGCCAGCAGCTTGGCCTTGGGGGCAAACACTGAAGCTTTCTTT. Its translation: CASSLALGANTEAFF.

This rearrangement joins TRBV7-9 to TRBJ2-3; TRBD1 is a possible D gene (6 bases). Trimming pared 3 bases from V and 8 bases from J, leaving 18 bases between. CDR1 and CDR2 (germline): SEHNR, FQNEAQ (reference sequence). The CDR3 runs to 15 residues. The CDR3 loop reads CASSFTQGSSSTQYF. The CDR3 DNA is TGTGCCAGCAGCTTCACCCAGGGGTCAAGTTCTACGCAGTATTTT.

CDR3 protein: CASSLPSGRARYNEQFF. The CDR3 DNA sequence: TGTGCCAGCAGCTTGCCCAGCGGGAGGGCCAGGTACAATGAGCAGTTCTTC. This chain connects TRBV5-4 to TRBJ2-1; the match to TRBD2 covers 10 bases. This CDR3 is 17 amino acids long. CDR1 SGHNT and CDR2 YYREEE come from the germline V gene (reference sequence). The ends lost 1 base at V and 4 bases at J; junction bases unmatched: 8.

J is TRBJ2-2 and V is TRBV7-8; D gene ambiguous. The CDR3 contains 16 residues. The germline V gene encodes CDR1 SGHVS and CDR2 FQNEAQ. V dropped 0 bases and J dropped 6 bases, with 14 bases sitting between them. CDR3 in DNA: TGTGCCAGCAGCTTAGCCGGGTTCTCCACCCCCGGGGAGCTGTTTTTT. Translated: CASSLAGFSTPGELFF.

This clone was seen just once. V usage is TRBV6-5 and J usage is TRBJ2-7; D not certain. CDR3 length: 14 amino acids. Germline assignment: CDR1 MNHEY and CDR2 SVGAGI. Between the trimmed V and J ends, which lost 5 bases and 0 bases, there was a span of 11 bases. The CDR3 reads CASSPRYSSYEQYF. The CDR3 nucleotides are TGTGCCAGCAGTCCCCGATATAGCTCCTACGAGCAGTACTTC.

This chain uses TRBV4-1 with TRBJ2-6; D is possibly TRBD1 (6 bases). The germline gives CDR1 MGHRA, CDR2 YSYEKL. The CDR3 is made up of 17 amino acids. V shed 0 bases and J shed 4 bases, with 13 bases lying between them. This CDR3 is CASSQENTGPGANVLTF. CDR3 DNA sequence: TGCGCCAGCAGCCAAGAGAATACAGGGCCCGGGGCCAACGTCCTGACTTTC.

The chain recombines TRBV20-1 with TRBJ2-5, with D perhaps TRBD1 (6 bases). The ends were cut back, 3 bases at V and 4 bases at J, with 9 bases in the middle. The CDR3 is 12 residues long. The germline V gene has CDR1 DFQATT and CDR2 SNEGSKA (reference sequence). In nucleotides, the CDR3 is TGCAGTGCTAGTCCCAGGGGAGAGACCCAGTACTTC. It translates to CSASPRGETQYF.

J is TRBJ2-7 and V is TRBV28, with 10 bases fitting TRBD1. The CDR3 covers 18 residues. Germline assignment: CDR1 MDHEN and CDR2 SYDVKM. V dropped 7 bases and J dropped 3; count of bases not matched to a gene: 18. The CDR3 here is CASTSGTGDLGGYYEQYF. CDR3 sequence (DNA): TGTGCCAGCACCTCCGGGACAGGGGATTTAGGAGGGTACTACGAGCAGTACTTC.

As DNA, the CDR3 is TGCGCCAGCAGCTTGGGTACTAGCGGGAGTAATGAGCAGTTCTTC. Its translation is CASSLGTSGSNEQFF. The genes are TRBV5-1 and TRBJ2-1, with 11 positions matching TRBD2. The CDR3 runs to 15 residues. V lost 0 bases and J lost 7; bases outside the gene matches: 3. Germline lookup yields CDR1 SGHRS and CDR2 YFSETQ.

The V gene is TRBV30, the J gene TRBJ1-3; TRBD1 matches 7 bases. The CDR3 covers 15 residues. CDR1 is GTSNPN, CDR2 SVGIG, per germline (reference sequence). Trimming cost V 0 bases and J 8 bases; bases outside gene matches: 10. This CDR3 is CAWSVGDSVGDTIYF. CDR3 DNA sequence: TGTGCCTGGAGTGTAGGGGACAGCGTTGGGGACACCATATATTTT. Supplemented by reference TRBV30 and TRBJ1-3, the full variable domain reads SQTIHQWPATLVQPVGSPLSLECTVEGTSNPNLYWYRQAAGRGLQLLFYSVGIGQISSEVPQNLSASRPQDRQFILSSKKLLLSDSGFYLCAWSVGDSVGDTIYFGEGSWLTVV.

J is TRBJ2-2 and V is TRBV19; maybe TRBD2 (6 bases). The V end lost 7 bases, the J end lost 6 bases, and 12 bases lay between the germline ends. Germline V gene data show CDR1 as LNHDA and CDR2 as SQIVND (reference sequence). The CDR3 is made up of 13 amino acids. CDR3 region: CASNRESSGELFF. The DNA for the CDR3 is TGTGCCAGTAATCGGGAGTCTTCCGGGGAGCTGTTTTTT.

V and J are TRBV28 and TRBJ2-7, with 7 bases that match TRBD2. This CDR3 spans 14 amino acids. The germline V gene has CDR1 MDHEN and CDR2 SYDVKM. The V segment lost 6 bases and the J segment 0 bases; nucleotides outside the gene matches: 5. The CDR3 bases are TGTGCCAGCAGGATTGGGGGGGGCTCCTACGAGCAGTACTTC. It specifies CASRIGGGSYEQYF.

The chain uses TRBV6-2 or TRBV6-3 and TRBJ2-1; 7 bases fit TRBD2. V was pared by 1 base and J by 3 bases, with 6 bases of the junction left unmatched. The CDR3 sequence is 16 residues long. From germline, CDR1 is MNHEY and CDR2 SVGEGT. This CDR3 is CASSYFRGRDYNEQFF. The CDR3 DNA reads as TGTGCCAGCAGTTACTTTCGTGGGAGGGACTACAATGAGCAGTTCTTC.

This clone was detected once. The V and J genes are TRBV27 and TRBJ2-7; perhaps TRBD2 as D (5 bases). The germline V gene encodes CDR1 MNHEY and CDR2 SMNVEV (reference sequence). The CDR3 has 16 amino acids. The V end was cut by 6 bases, the J end by 0 bases, with 18 bases between. This CDR3 reads CASRKAVSGGSYEQYF. The CDR3 DNA reads as TGTGCCAGCAGAAAGGCCGTAAGCGGCGGCTCCTACGAGCAGTACTTC.

This clone was seen a few times. This rearrangement joins TRBV28 to TRBJ1-6; 7 positions agree with TRBD1. With V trimmed by 7 bases and J by 9 bases, 18 bases remained unmatched. Germline CDR1 and CDR2: MDHEN and SYDVKM. The length of the CDR3 is 17 residues. CDR3 in DNA: TGTGCCAGCATTTCAGCCCTTTCGACAGGGAAAACTTCACCCCTCCACTTT. It is translated as CASISALSTGKTSPLHF.